This T cell receptor (beta chain) is drawn from a study of OX40 agonist ivuxolimab in advanced cancers. Generated by immunoSEQ multiplex PCR, the TCRdb table keeps only in-frame clones and is missing some. Of about 69,000 clones in the sample, about 88% were seen once. The germline V gene encodes CDR1 SEHNR and CDR2 FQNEAQ (reference sequence). The CDR3 spans 13 residues. The ends were cut back, 2 bases at V and 8 bases at J, with 12 bases in the middle. The chain recombines TRBV7-9 with TRBJ1-2; TRBD1 might be the D (5 bases). The source material was CD4+ or CD8+ T cells sorted from blood, sampled in a trial of the OX40 agonist ivuxolimab. The origin of this receptor is an adult with an advanced solid tumor such as melanoma, head and neck, liver or kidney cancer. The CDR3 loop reads CASSLTGFRGYTF. Written as DNA, the CDR3 is TGTGCCAGCAGCTTAACAGGTTTCCGGGGCTACACCTTC.